Listed below are T cell receptor beta chains from one sample, sequenced in a study of blood T cells in healthy people across ages. Via MiXCR, TCRdb re-called the 5' RACE reads, giving one row per CDR3 protein. Of roughly 1.4 million distinct CDR3 sequences in the sample, approximately 59% were seen once. Source material: blood. These receptors all stem from a young man in good health. CDR3s include the opening cysteine and the closing phenylalanine or tryptophan. The D gene is left open where the match is weak. Only part of the rows carry a size: once, few, many, or a class if the clone is expanded.

few	TRBV29-1	.	TRBJ2-5	CSVSTQYF	TGCAGCGTTAGTACCCAGTACTTC
.	TRBV7-2	.	TRBJ2-1	CASSVSSRIEQFF	TGTGCCAGCAGCGTTAGCTCTCGGATTGAGCAGTTCTTC
.	TRBV7-9	.	TRBJ2-3	CASSSGPLGDTQYF	TGTGCCAGCAGCAGCGGACCTTTAGGGGATACGCAGTATTTT
.	TRBV7-9	.	TRBJ1-5	CASSPLNQPQHF	TGTGCCAGCAGCCCCCTCAATCAGCCCCAGCATTTT
.	TRBV27	.	TRBJ2-5	CASRPRGTETQYF	TGTGCCAGCAGACCGAGGGGAACTGAGACCCAGTACTTC
.	TRBV29-1	TRBD1	TRBJ2-1	CSVGWDRGGNEQFF	TGCAGCGTTGGTTGGGACAGGGGCGGCAATGAGCAGTTCTTC
.	TRBV6-5	TRBD1	TRBJ2-7	CASSYAQGETYEQYF	TGTGCCAGCAGTTACGCCCAGGGGGAGACCTACGAGCAGTACTTC
.	TRBV2	.	TRBJ2-7	CASSEGRWSSYEQYF	TGTGCCAGCAGTGAGGGACGGTGGAGCTCCTACGAGCAGTACTTC
once	TRBV6-2/TRBV6-3	TRBD1	TRBJ2-7	CASSRQGYQYF	TGTGCCAGCAGTCGACAGGGATATCAGTACTTC
few	TRBV29-1	TRBD1	TRBJ2-7	CSVDGAGGRLYEQYF	TGCAGCGTTGATGGGGCAGGGGGTCGGTTATACGAGCAGTACTTC
.	TRBV5-5	.	TRBJ1-6	CASSLSDPPLHF	TGTGCCAGCAGCTTGAGCGATCCACCCCTCCACTTT
.	TRBV6-2/TRBV6-3	TRBD1	TRBJ1-5	CAGSYPSGGKQPQHF	TGTGCCGGCAGTTACCCCTCAGGGGGAAAACAGCCCCAGCATTTT
.	TRBV10-3	TRBD2	TRBJ2-1	CAISGLAKDEQFF	TGTGCCATCAGTGGACTAGCGAAGGATGAGCAGTTCTTC
.	TRBV7-6	TRBD1	TRBJ2-7	CASSSAGQGYHEQYF	TGTGCCAGCAGCTCCGCGGGACAGGGATACCACGAGCAGTACTTC
once	TRBV6-2/TRBV6-3	.	TRBJ1-1	CASGEGWVTEAFF	TGTGCCAGCGGGGAGGGGTGGGTCACTGAAGCTTTCTTT
.	TRBV10-3	.	TRBJ2-3	CATGRGMSTDTQYF	TGTGCCACCGGACGGGGGATGAGCACAGATACGCAGTATTTT
many	TRBV28	.	TRBJ2-6	CASGMSGGANVLTF	TGTGCCAGCGGCATGTCTGGCGGGGCCAACGTCCTGACTTTC
once	TRBV20-1	.	TRBJ1-4	CSARGQGYEKLFF	TGCAGTGCTAGAGGGCAGGGTTACGAAAAACTGTTTTTT
once	TRBV20-1	TRBD2	TRBJ2-7	CSAILGERGSGDQYF	TGCAGTGCTATTCTGGGCGAGCGGGGCTCCGGAGACCAGTACTTC
.	TRBV29-1	.	TRBJ1-1	CSVAVSSRDTEAFF	TGCAGCGTTGCCGTCAGCTCGCGCGACACTGAAGCTTTCTTT
.	TRBV12-3/TRBV12-4	.	TRBJ2-7	CASSWGRLSYEQYF	TGTGCCAGCAGTTGGGGACGTCTCTCCTACGAGCAGTACTTC
.	TRBV20-1	TRBD2	TRBJ2-7	CSARPLAGMGHEQYF	TGCAGTGCTAGGCCCCTAGCGGGAATGGGGCACGAGCAGTACTTC
.	TRBV19	.	TRBJ2-7	CASSIAGDEQYF	TGTGCCAGTAGTATTGCAGGGGACGAGCAGTACTTC
.	TRBV5-5	TRBD2	TRBJ2-7	CASFPTGAGSSYEQYF	TGTGCCAGCTTCCCTACGGGAGCGGGGAGCTCCTACGAGCAGTACTTC
.	TRBV4-1	.	TRBJ2-7	CASSQDQPTYEQYF	TGCGCCAGCAGCCAAGATCAACCAACCTACGAGCAGTACTTC
.	TRBV27	.	TRBJ1-2	CASGRGAGYTF	TGTGCCAGCGGGAGAGGGGCTGGCTACACCTTC
few	TRBV12-3/TRBV12-4	.	TRBJ2-2	CASRTDSANTGELFF	TGTGCCAGCAGGACCGACAGCGCGAACACCGGGGAGCTGTTTTTT
.	TRBV4-1	.	TRBJ2-7	CASSQAARTYEQYF	TGCGCCAGCAGCCAAGCGGCCAGGACCTACGAGCAGTACTTC
.	TRBV20-1	TRBD1	TRBJ2-7	CSAVQTGQGYEQYF	TGCAGTGCAGTCCAAACGGGACAGGGCTACGAGCAGTACTTC
.	TRBV20-1	.	TRBJ2-7	CSATLWASYNEQYF	TGCAGTGCTACTCTATGGGCTTCCTACAATGAGCAGTACTTC
.	TRBV5-1	.	TRBJ2-3	CASSLEDGHTDTQYF	TGCGCCAGCAGCCTGGAGGACGGACACACAGATACGCAGTATTTT
.	TRBV29-1	.	TRBJ1-5	CSVATGSNQPQHF	TGCAGCGTTGCGACAGGTAGCAATCAGCCCCAGCATTTT
.	TRBV20-1	TRBD1	TRBJ1-2	CSAMDRSDGYTF	TGCAGTGCTATGGACAGGTCCGATGGCTACACCTTC
.	TRBV21-1	.	TRBJ2-6	CASSKAPDRAQSGANVLTF	TGTGCCAGCAGCAAAGCACCCGACAGGGCCCAGTCTGGGGCCAACGTCCTGACTTTC
.	TRBV4-2	.	TRBJ1-4	CANSQDLHEKLFF	TGTGCCAACAGCCAAGATTTGCACGAAAAACTGTTTTTT
few	TRBV29-1	TRBD1	TRBJ2-7	CSFSGGYEQYF	TGCAGCTTTTCAGGGGGCTACGAGCAGTACTTC
.	TRBV7-9	.	TRBJ2-7	CASSSWGRTYEQYF	TGTGCCAGCAGCTCCTGGGGGCGGACCTACGAGCAGTACTTC
.	TRBV5-6	TRBD2	TRBJ2-3	CASSLTQAGVIEDTQYF	TGTGCCAGCAGCTTAACTCAAGCGGGAGTGATAGAAGATACGCAGTATTTT
.	TRBV7-2	TRBD1	TRBJ2-2	CASSRGQGATGELFF	TGTGCCAGCAGCCGAGGACAGGGGGCGACCGGGGAGCTGTTTTTT
.	TRBV6-6	.	TRBJ2-7	CASSPNNRSDEQYF	TGTGCCAGCAGTCCTAACAACCGATCGGACGAGCAGTACTTC
.	TRBV11-2	TRBD2	TRBJ2-3	CASSMGLAGDADTQYF	TGTGCCAGCAGCATGGGACTAGCGGGAGATGCAGATACGCAGTATTTT
.	TRBV2	.	TRBJ1-1	CASSEGGEGLRTEAFF	TGTGCCAGCAGTGAGGGGGGCGAAGGACTCAGAACTGAAGCTTTCTTT
.	TRBV20-1	.	TRBJ2-2	CSARDASGLITGELFF	TGCAGTGCTAGAGATGCATCGGGACTCATCACCGGGGAGCTGTTTTTT
once	TRBV9	.	TRBJ1-3	CASSVDPLSGNTIYF	TGTGCCAGCAGCGTAGACCCTCTCTCTGGAAACACCATATATTTT
.	TRBV10-2	TRBD1	TRBJ2-3	CASSLQGQGVDTQYF	TGCGCCAGCAGTTTACAGGGACAGGGGGTGGATACGCAGTATTTT
many	TRBV7-9	.	TRBJ2-7	CASSGGTYEQYF	TGTGCCAGCAGCGGGGGGACCTACGAGCAGTACTTC
.	TRBV4-1	TRBD1	TRBJ2-1	CASSQTGGEQFF	TGCGCCAGCAGCCAGACAGGGGGGGAGCAGTTCTTC
.	TRBV24-1	TRBD1	TRBJ1-6	CATRRYRDRGLSPLHF	TGTGCCACCAGGCGCTACCGGGACAGGGGACTCTCACCCCTCCACTTT
.	TRBV28	.	TRBJ1-2	CASSLSHSDYGYTF	TGTGCCAGCAGTTTATCCCACAGTGACTATGGCTACACCTTC
.	TRBV6-1	.	TRBJ2-1	CASSEGRVAFDNEQFF	TGTGCCAGCAGTGAGGGACGGGTGGCCTTCGACAATGAGCAGTTCTTC
.	TRBV24-1	TRBD1	TRBJ2-2	CATSVRQGSSFANTGELFF	TGTGCCACCAGTGTCCGACAGGGGTCGAGCTTCGCGAACACCGGGGAGCTGTTTTTT
.	TRBV10-3	.	TRBJ2-1	CAISEREFHNEQFF	TGTGCCATCAGTGAGCGGGAATTCCACAATGAGCAGTTCTTC